Below, one TCR beta chain is given with its context. There is no known antigen for this receptor. Per-nucleotide qualities are absent, and no much larger clonotype sits a single base away. TCRbeta CDR3 regions were amplified from genomic DNA using the immunoSEQ Assay, a bias-controlled multiplex PCR. Per the original workflow: Within the assay, amplification of reference gene primers was used to estimate how many nucleated cells each sample contained. Sequence reads were collapsed and filtered to measure the absolute abundance of every unique TCRbeta CDR3 rearrangement. For each sample, productive Simpson clonality was calculated as the square root of Simpson's diversity index over productive rearrangements. Drawn from immuneACCESS, this table holds only the in-frame rearrangements with V and J called that TCRdb kept. Clones are partly lost; checked studies trace under half to an unresolved V gene and leave the rest unexplained. V and J calls and clone size are those listed in that table; D and trimming were worked out from the DNA. In this sample the table shows about 180,000 clones, about nine tenths of which occur a single time. The top ten clones comprise roughly 9% of the sample.

This sample is part of a study of blood T cell repertoires in COVID-19 (dated by TCRdb to 2018 to 2020). In the study overall: Samples covering the acute and convalescent phases of COVID-19 were provided by collaborators in the United States, Italy and Spain. The prospective study material was composed of cDNA or gDNA derived from T cells, B-cell-depleted T cells, or PBMCs. The sample metadata nearly always contained a de-identified subject ID, COVID-19 status, age in years and sex. The repertoires were made available in a free public database intended to serve as a resource for research on the immune response to SARS-CoV-2. The samples were drawn from the first 160 participants of the ongoing ImmuneRACE study and from 950 to 1,500 subjects provided by 6 global collaborators. Subjects who had been exposed to COVID-19, were actively infected with it, or had recovered from it provided the deeply sampled blood TCRbeta repertoires that made up the dataset. Where HLA class I and class II types were available, the types were taken from metadata supplied by the sample provider, not from assay-based typing. Overall study outcomes, separate from this receptor: The quantity of clinical and demographic metadata differed by source and by participant and was supplied without curation.

V ends up 6 bases short and J 0 bases short, with an unmatched junction base count of 2. Taken from the germline V gene, the CDR1 and CDR2 loops are ENHRY and SYGVKD. From the cysteine up to the phenylalanine, the CDR3 has a length of 15 residues. Left in the record is the CDR3 DNA by itself, 45 bases read in frame from the first base. In the prospective study, participants were roughly 18 to 100 years old, resided in 24 geographic areas of the United States, and were enrolled through a virtual design. To assign participants to cohorts, the prospective study relied on clinical history that participants themselves reported in a screening survey and a study questionnaire. For ImmuneRACE Cohort 3, a participant was defined as recovered based on two consecutive negative NP/OP PCR tests, clearance by a healthcare professional, or resolution of symptoms. In the prospective study, mobile phlebotomists collected whole blood, serum and a nasopharyngeal or oropharyngeal swab from each participant. Over a roughly 2-month period, participants in the prospective study had the option of providing additional blood draws and questionnaires. Prospective study blood samples were shipped either frozen or at room temperature before DNA extraction.

Recombination joined TRBV10-3 with TRBJ2-1, with 10 bases aligning to TRBD2. Sequencing was done on a sample of PBMCs or T cells enriched from blood (not recorded which). This TCR was recovered from a woman aged 18 to 35 who had recovered from COVID-19. The CDR3 has the sequence CAIRTSGLSYNEQFF. The bases are TGTGCCATCAGGACTAGCGGGCTCTCCTACAATGAGCAGTTCTTC.